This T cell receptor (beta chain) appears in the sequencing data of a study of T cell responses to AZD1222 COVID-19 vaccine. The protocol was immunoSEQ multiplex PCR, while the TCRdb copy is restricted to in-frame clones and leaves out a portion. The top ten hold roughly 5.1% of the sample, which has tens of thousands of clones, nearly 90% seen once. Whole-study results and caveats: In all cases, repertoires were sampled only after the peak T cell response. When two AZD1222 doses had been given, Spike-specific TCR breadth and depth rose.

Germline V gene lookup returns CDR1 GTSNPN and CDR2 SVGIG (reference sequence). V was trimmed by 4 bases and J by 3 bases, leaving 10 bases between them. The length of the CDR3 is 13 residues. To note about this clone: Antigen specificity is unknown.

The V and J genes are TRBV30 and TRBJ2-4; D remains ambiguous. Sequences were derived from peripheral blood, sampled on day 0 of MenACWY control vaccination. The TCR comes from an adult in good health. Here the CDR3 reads CAWTLRGKNIQYF. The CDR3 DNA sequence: TGTGCCTGGACACTTAGAGGCAAAAACATTCAGTACTTC.